The 10 T cell receptor beta chains presented below share a single source sample, sequenced in a study of T cell responses to AZD1222 COVID-19 vaccine. Method: immunoSEQ multiplex PCR; TCRdb's copy keeps in-frame clones and lacks some. The sample lists some 200,000 clones, almost 95% occurring once. Specimen: peripheral blood, collected on day 0 of AZD1222 vaccination. The origin of the receptors is an adult in good health.

The chain recombines TRBV2 with TRBJ2-2; maybe TRBD2 (6 bases). Germline V lookup: CDR1 SNHLY, CDR2 FYNNEI. Trimming pared 3 bases from V and 3 bases from J, leaving 11 bases between. The CDR3 loop spans 15 amino acids. The CDR3 DNA is TGTGCCAGCAGTGAGAGGGACTTGGACACCGGGGAGCTGTTTTTT. This translates into CASSERDLDTGELFF.

The rearrangement links TRBV19 to TRBJ1-5; tentative D call: TRBD1 (6 bases). Between the trimmed V and J ends, which lost 7 bases and 1 base, there was a span of 17 bases. The CDR3 has 16 amino acids. Germline V gene lookup returns CDR1 LNHDA and CDR2 SQIVND (reference sequence). CDR3 region: CASTRGALWSNQPQHF. The CDR3 nucleotides read TGTGCCAGTACAAGGGGGGCCTTATGGAGCAATCAGCCCCAGCATTTT.

The V call is TRBV7-2, the J call TRBJ1-1; D is uncertain. Between the trimmed V and J ends, which lost 4 bases and 4 bases, there was a span of 13 bases. CDR1 is SGHTA, CDR2 FQGNSA, per germline. The CDR3 runs 14 residues. CDR3 in amino acids: CASSWPGRGTEAFF. CDR3 DNA sequence: TGTGCCAGCAGCTGGCCAGGTCGGGGCACTGAAGCTTTCTTT.

This clone occurred a few times. The chain combines TRBV6-4 with TRBJ1-2; D gene uncertain. The germline V gene encodes CDR1 MRHNA and CDR2 SNTAGT. Trimming took 3 bases from V and 2 from J, leaving 7 bases between them. The CDR3 totals 13 residues. The CDR3 spells CASSEHGNYGYTF. The CDR3 DNA reads as TGTGCCAGCAGTGAGCACGGAAACTATGGCTACACCTTC.

The chain is built from TRBV6-5 and TRBJ1-1; a possible D gene is TRBD1 (5 bases). The V end lost 7 bases, the J end lost 1 base, and 13 bases lay between the germline ends. CDR1 and CDR2 from the germline V gene are MNHEY and SVGAGI. The CDR3 spans 14 residues. The CDR3 bases are TGTGCCAGCACCGAAACAACAGGGAACACTGAAGCTTTCTTT. Its translation is CASTETTGNTEAFF.

The chain has TRBV4-3 and TRBJ2-6; 9 nucleotides align to TRBD1. The CDR3 length is 20 residues. The trim removed 0 bases at V and 2 bases at J, leaving 11 bases unmatched. The V gene's germline CDR1 is LGHNA and CDR2 YSLEER. CDR3 amino acids: CASSQDLGGQGSAGANVLTF. The CDR3 nucleotides read TGCGCCAGCAGCCAAGATCTAGGGGGACAGGGTAGTGCTGGGGCCAACGTCCTGACTTTC.

The chain is built from TRBV5-6 and TRBJ1-1, with D possibly TRBD1 on 6 matching bases. With 4 bases removed from V and 1 base from J, the gap between germline ends came to 14 bases. This CDR3 is 15 amino acids long. CDR1 is SGHDT and CDR2 is YYEEEE in the germline V gene. The CDR3, as DNA: TGTGCCAGCAGCGAGAGACAGGCGCGGAACACTGAAGCTTTCTTT. Its protein product is CASSERQARNTEAFF.

This sequence joins TRBV7-9 and TRBJ1-1; no clear D. The germline CDR1 and CDR2 sequences are SEHNR and FQNEAQ (reference sequence). This CDR3 spans 10 amino acids. Trimming removed 4 bases from V and 11 bases from J, with 8 bases in between. The CDR3 reads CASSSEGAFF. CDR3 in DNA: TGTGCCAGCAGCTCGGAGGGTGCTTTCTTT.

The chain couples TRBV5-5 to TRBJ1-6, with D unresolved. This CDR3 comprises 15 residues. Germline CDR1 SGHKS, CDR2 YYEKEE (reference sequence). Trimming left V 4 bases short and J 0 bases short, with 8 bases between. CDR3 in DNA: TGTGCCAGCAGCCTGCTTAGCTCCTATAATTCACCCCTCCACTTT. This encodes CASSLLSSYNSPLHF.

The chain links TRBV10-3 to TRBJ1-1, with 7 bases aligning to TRBD1. The CDR3 extends over 15 amino acids. The germline gives CDR1 ENHRY, CDR2 SYGVKD. With 4 bases clipped from V and 3 bases from J, the junction kept 8 bases outside the gene matches. CDR3 sequence: CAISAAQGGHTEAFF. DNA for the CDR3: TGTGCCATCAGTGCCGCGCAGGGGGGGCACACTGAAGCTTTCTTT.